This T cell receptor (beta chain) was documented in a study of cytomegalovirus exposure and HLA in healthy donors. Whole-study results and caveats: Reported findings show TCR beta sequences accurately forecast HLA-A and HLA-B alleles in most subjects.

The PCR had 60 Vbeta and 13 Jbeta primers. TCRdb's table, derived via immunoSEQ multiplex PCR, lists solely in-frame clones and lacks some. The table records approximately 140,000 clones, almost 80% of them present only once. This clone was found a few times. Its antigen is currently unknown. The V and J ends lost 5 bases and 0 bases respectively, with 23 bases between them. The CDR3 has 18 residues. Germline assignment: CDR1 MDHEN and CDR2 SYDVKM. The sequencing input was PBMCs. This chain connects TRBV28 to TRBJ2-7; maybe TRBD1 (6 bases). The TCR sequence derives from a man aged 18 to 29 in good health and CMV-seronegative. As DNA, the CDR3 is TGTGCCAGCAGTCCAATCCCGGGACACCGCAGGAGCTCCTACGAGCAGTACTTC. Encoded protein: CASSPIPGHRRSSYEQYF.